The rows below give T cell receptor beta chains drawn from one sample of a study of OX40 agonist ivuxolimab in advanced cancers. The data were produced by immunoSEQ multiplex PCR, yet TCRdb's version contains in-frame clones alone and is incomplete. The sample has about 82,000 clones, approximately 85% seen once. The source material was CD4+ or CD8+ T cells sorted from blood, sampled in a trial of the OX40 agonist ivuxolimab. These receptors came from an adult with an advanced solid tumor such as melanoma, head and neck, liver or kidney cancer. The CDR3 runs from the conserved cysteine through the conserved F or W. The D gene is left open where the match is weak. The size of a clone is reported for some rows only, either as once, few or many, or as a class for expanded clones.

d_gene: -; j_gene: TRBJ1-5; v_gene: TRBV7-2; abundance: -; CDR3nt: TGTGCCAGCAGCCCCCGACCGGGACACCAACTTAGCAATCAGCCCCAGCATTTT; CDR3aa: CASSPRPGHQLSNQPQHF
d_gene: -; j_gene: TRBJ2-5; v_gene: TRBV4-2; abundance: many; CDR3nt: TGTGCCAGCAGCCAAGGAGTGGGCAGTGAGACCCAGTACTTC; CDR3aa: CASSQGVGSETQYF
d_gene: -; j_gene: TRBJ1-1; v_gene: TRBV4-3; abundance: -; CDR3nt: TGCGCCAGCAGCCAAGATACGTTCGTGAACACTGAAGCTTTCTTT; CDR3aa: CASSQDTFVNTEAFF
d_gene: -; j_gene: TRBJ1-2; v_gene: TRBV28; abundance: once; CDR3nt: TGTGCCAGCAGCCGTACCGGGACATCGGGCTATGGCTACACCTTC; CDR3aa: CASSRTGTSGYGYTF
d_gene: -; j_gene: TRBJ1-4; v_gene: TRBV25-1; abundance: once; CDR3nt: TGTGCCAGTACTGGAGGCCGCGGGGAAAAACTGTTTTTT; CDR3aa: CASTGGRGEKLFF
d_gene: TRBD1; j_gene: TRBJ1-4; v_gene: TRBV5-6; abundance: -; CDR3nt: TGTGCCAGCAGCCCCTCCCAGGGGGGGGGATCTGGAAAACTGTTTTTT; CDR3aa: CASSPSQGGGSGKLFF
d_gene: -; j_gene: TRBJ1-1; v_gene: TRBV7-6; abundance: -; CDR3nt: TGTGCCAGCAGCCCTGGGGGGTACACTGAAGCTTTCTTT; CDR3aa: CASSPGGYTEAFF
d_gene: TRBD1; j_gene: TRBJ2-3; v_gene: TRBV4-3; abundance: -; CDR3nt: TGCGCCAGCAGCCGAGGGGGCCTTAGGGGTGATACGCAGTATTTT; CDR3aa: CASSRGGLRGDTQYF
d_gene: -; j_gene: TRBJ1-6; v_gene: TRBV5-8; abundance: -; CDR3nt: TGTGCCAGCAGCTTCTGGGGTCAGGGGTTTAGTTCACCCCTCCACTTT; CDR3aa: CASSFWGQGFSSPLHF
d_gene: -; j_gene: TRBJ1-3; v_gene: TRBV7-3; abundance: -; CDR3nt: TGTGCCAGCAATCGGGCCATATATTTT; CDR3aa: CASNRAIYF
d_gene: -; j_gene: TRBJ1-2; v_gene: TRBV6-6; abundance: -; CDR3nt: TGTGCCAGCAGTTCATTGACAGCTTTTAACTATGGCTACACCTTC; CDR3aa: CASSSLTAFNYGYTF
d_gene: -; j_gene: TRBJ1-2; v_gene: TRBV16; abundance: -; CDR3nt: TGTGCCAGCAGCCAATCCGTAGGTGGCTATGGCTACACCTTC; CDR3aa: CASSQSVGGYGYTF
d_gene: -; j_gene: TRBJ2-2; v_gene: TRBV29-1; abundance: -; CDR3nt: TGCAGCGTTCGGAGTAACACCGGGGAGCTGTTTTTT; CDR3aa: CSVRSNTGELFF
d_gene: -; j_gene: TRBJ2-1; v_gene: TRBV5-4; abundance: few; CDR3nt: TGTGCCAGCAGCGGTAGGGTGTTTAGGAATGAGCAGTTCTTC; CDR3aa: CASSGRVFRNEQFF
d_gene: -; j_gene: TRBJ2-1; v_gene: TRBV9; abundance: -; CDR3nt: TGTGCCAGCAGCCCCCAGCAGGGCCGAAATGAGCAGTTCTTC; CDR3aa: CASSPQQGRNEQFF
d_gene: -; j_gene: TRBJ1-1; v_gene: TRBV18; abundance: few; CDR3nt: TGTGCCAGCTCACCACCGGAGGGCAACACTGAAGCTTTCTTT; CDR3aa: CASSPPEGNTEAFF